This T cell receptor (beta chain) emerged from a study of cytomegalovirus exposure and HLA in healthy donors. At the level of the study: A prior analysis found about 120 million unique TCR beta sequences from approximately 200 million T cells. Whole-study results and caveats: For most subjects, TCR beta sequences were reported to predict HLA-A and HLA-B alleles with accuracy. One later analysis reportedly identified an Asian-associated ancestry cluster that showed fewer N-insertions than the 666-donor mean.

A note on this clone: Antigen: not known.

CDR3 length equals 14 residues. Trimming left V 4 bases short and J 1 base short, with 11 bases between. CDR1 is SGHVS, CDR2 FNYEAQ, per germline. PCR was performed using 60 Vbeta and 13 Jbeta primers. TCRdb keeps only in-frame clones here, not all; method: immunoSEQ multiplex PCR. The table lists about 190,000 clones, more than 75% of them singletons, with roughly 1.3% in the top ten. The genes are TRBV7-6 and TRBJ2-7; D uncertain. Sequencing used PBMCs. The clonotype was recovered from a man younger than 40 in good health and CMV-seronegative. The CDR3 is CASSSLPGSYEQYF. DNA for the CDR3: TGTGCCAGCAGCTCCCTACCTGGTTCCTACGAGCAGTACTTC.